A single TCR beta chain is shown here with its context. Its target is not known. This entry comes from a study of cytomegalovirus exposure and HLA in healthy donors. Findings of the study overall: Rare sequences made up most TCRs, while some public TCRs were found in many donors.

The germline CDR1 and CDR2 sequences are SQVTM and ANQGSEA. CDR3 length: 15 amino acids. V lost 5 bases to trimming and J lost 2 bases, with 18 bases between them. Assay: immunoSEQ multiplex PCR; the TCRdb copy retains only in-frame clones and omits some. In the table there are roughly 200,000 clones, roughly three quarters of which are singletons. This chain uses TRBV29-1 with TRBJ1-1; the D gene is possibly TRBD1 (5 bases). The sample consisted of PBMCs. The TCR originated in a woman aged 25 to 39 in good health and CMV-seronegative. The CDR3 DNA follows: TGCAGCGTTCGGGAGGGGACGGACTCCAACACTGAAGCTTTCTTT. This gives the protein CSVREGTDSNTEAFF. Full variable domain (remainder filled in from reference TRBV29-1 and TRBJ1-1): SAVISQKPSRDICQRGTSLTIQCQVDSQVTMMFWYRQQPGQSLTLIATANQGSEATYESGFVIDKFPISRPNLTFSTLTVSNMSPEDSSIYLCSVREGTDSNTEAFFGQGTRLTVV.